One and the same sample provided the 24 T cell receptor beta chains below, sequenced in a study of T cells after yellow fever vaccination. From the 5' RACE reads, TCRdb called clonotypes with MiXCR, one entry per CDR3 protein. Among 300,000 to 350,000 distinct CDR3 sequences listed, almost 4% were seen once. Specimen: PBMCs, collected 5 days after the yellow fever booster vaccination. The receptors derive from a man between 18 and 29 years old who received the YFV17D yellow fever vaccine.

In its sample, this clonotype was seen many times. This chain connects TRBV9 to TRBJ1-2; tentative D call: TRBD1 (5 bases). V was pared by 4 bases and J by 2 bases, with 21 bases between. The V gene's germline CDR1 is SGDLS and CDR2 YYNGEE. This CDR3 is 17 amino acids long. CDR3 DNA sequence: TGTGCCAGCAGCATCTCCGCGCGTCTGGGGCGCAACTATGGCTACACCTTC. As protein: CASSISARLGRNYGYTF.

This clonotype was seen many times. V gene TRBV4-3 combines with J gene TRBJ2-1; a weak D match, TRBD2 (6 bases). Trimming removed 3 bases from V and 3 bases from J, with 12 bases in between. The CDR3 length is 15 residues. The V gene's germline CDR1 is LGHNA and CDR2 YSLEER. CDR3 residues: CASSHGTANYNEQFF. The CDR3 DNA reads as TGCGCCAGCAGCCACGGGACTGCGAACTACAATGAGCAGTTCTTC.

This clonotype was observed a handful of times. The chain couples TRBV27 to TRBJ1-2; tentatively, D is TRBD1 (6 bases). The CDR3 is made up of 13 amino acids. Between the trimmed V and J ends, which lost 8 bases and 2 bases, there was a span of 12 bases. The germline gives CDR1 MNHEY, CDR2 SMNVEV (reference sequence). The CDR3 nucleotides read TGTGCCAGCGGGGGGACACAGAACTATGGCTACACCTTC. Its protein is CASGGTQNYGYTF.

The chain recombines TRBV2 with TRBJ2-5; 10 nucleotides agree with TRBD2. V was clipped by 4 bases and J by 2 bases; unmatched bases: 4. This CDR3 region has 15 residues. Germline V gives CDR1 SNHLY, CDR2 FYNNEI. CDR3 in DNA: TGTGCCAGCAGTGGAATAGCGGGGGGACAAGAGACCCAGTACTTC. Protein: CASSGIAGGQETQYF.

This chain uses TRBV5-1 with TRBJ2-1, with D tentatively TRBD1 (6 bases). The germline CDR1 and CDR2 sequences are SGHRS and YFSETQ. The V and J ends lost 0 bases and 3 bases respectively, with 10 bases between them. The CDR3 runs to 15 residues. The CDR3 DNA is TGCGCCAGCAGCTTGGTGGGGGCCGACTACAATGAGCAGTTCTTC. Translated, it gives CASSLVGADYNEQFF.

This clonotype was counted only a few times. The chain carries TRBV21-1 and TRBJ2-5. TRBV21-1 is recorded as a pseudogene. CDR3 size: 16 residues. This chain's CDR3 is CASSKGMGTDQETQYF. DNA for the CDR3: TGTGCCAGCAGCAAAGGCATGGGAACAGACCAAGAGACCCAGTACTTC.

The rearrangement joins TRBV7-2 to TRBJ2-3; D call uncertain. Germline V lookup: CDR1 SGHTA, CDR2 FQGNSA. The CDR3 is 14 amino acids. The ends were cut back, 1 base at V and 2 bases at J, with 7 bases in the middle. CDR3 bases: TGTGCCAGCAGCTTAGGCTCCTACACAGATACGCAGTATTTT. Amino acids: CASSLGSYTDTQYF.

This chain links TRBV27 with TRBJ1-2; 9 nucleotides match TRBD1. After removal of 9 bases from V and 4 bases from J, the junction contained 9 bases not matched to a gene. From germline, CDR1 is MNHEY and CDR2 SMNVEV (reference sequence). The CDR3 is made up of 14 amino acids. This CDR3 reads CASSPQGALYGYTF. For the CDR3, the DNA is TGTGCCAGTTCACCACAGGGGGCTCTCTATGGCTACACCTTC.

This clonotype was counted at least ten times. The rearrangement links TRBV13 to TRBJ2-3; the match to TRBD2 covers 8 bases. The CDR3 has 18 amino acids. CDR1 is PRHDT and CDR2 is FYEKMQ in the germline V gene (reference sequence). Germline trimming cut 2 bases from V and 6 bases from J; bases unmatched to any gene: 16. CDR3: CASSLTPSEAGEGDTQYF. Written as DNA, the CDR3 is TGTGCCAGCAGCTTAACCCCCTCTGAAGCGGGGGAGGGGGATACGCAGTATTTT.

This clonotype was detected ten times or more. The V gene is TRBV4-3, the J gene TRBJ2-4; tentative D call: TRBD1 (6 bases). The CDR3 totals 18 residues. Trimming took off 4 bases at V and 0 bases at J, with 19 bases between the two ends. CDR1 is LGHNA and CDR2 is YSLEER in the germline V gene. This CDR3 is CASSRWGPGQIAKNIQYF. The CDR3 DNA reads as TGCGCCAGCAGCCGATGGGGGCCCGGGCAAATAGCCAAAAACATTCAGTACTTC.

This chain joins TRBV24-1 and TRBJ2-5; D unclear. The length of the CDR3 is 14 residues. V was cut by 2 bases and J by 5 bases, with 11 bases left in between. The germline V gene encodes CDR1 KGHDR and CDR2 SFDVKD. The CDR3: CATSDSSFGETQYF. CDR3 nucleotide sequence: TGTGCCACCAGTGATTCTTCGTTCGGGGAGACCCAGTACTTC.

The genes are TRBV4-1 and TRBJ2-5, with D unclear. Germline V gene lookup returns CDR1 MGHRA and CDR2 YSYEKL. The CDR3 has 15 amino acids. Deletions cut 0 bases from V and 5 bases from J, with 13 bases between. The CDR3 sequence: CASSQDYLRFETQYF. Here the CDR3 DNA reads TGCGCCAGCAGCCAAGACTACCTTAGGTTCGAGACCCAGTACTTC.

This clonotype was recorded at least ten times. The gene calls are TRBV7-2 and TRBJ2-3; 12 bases are a match to TRBD2. This CDR3 has 17 residues. V lost 2 bases to trimming and J lost 1 base; unmatched junction nucleotides: 4. In germline, CDR1 is SGHTA, CDR2 FQGNSA. The CDR3 loop reads CASSLWLAGGGTDTQYF. DNA for the CDR3: TGTGCCAGCAGCTTATGGCTAGCGGGGGGGGGCACAGATACGCAGTATTTT.

Only a few counts were recorded for this clonotype. This chain links TRBV14 with TRBJ1-2, with D tentatively TRBD1 (5 bases). V was trimmed by 0 bases and J by 5 bases, leaving 13 bases between them. Germline CDR1 is SGHDN and CDR2 is FVKESK. The CDR3 runs to 15 residues. The chain's CDR3 is CASSQDGPAGYGYTF. The CDR3 nucleotides are TGTGCCAGCAGCCAAGATGGCCCGGCAGGGTATGGCTACACCTTC.

The sample holds a few counts of this clonotype. This chain joins TRBV20-1 and TRBJ2-3; possible D gene TRBD2, 5 bases. The CDR3 spans 13 residues. Trimming took off 6 bases at V and 4 bases at J, with 14 bases between the two ends. Germline values: CDR1 DFQATT, CDR2 SNEGSKA (reference sequence). This CDR3 reads CSAARGRADTQYF. CDR3 in DNA: TGCAGTGCCGCACGGGGTCGGGCAGATACGCAGTATTTT.

This clonotype has a count of ten or more. This rearrangement joins TRBV7-2 to TRBJ1-5, with TRBD1 as a possible D gene (6 bases). The V gene lost 5 bases and the J gene lost 3 bases, with 14 bases spanning the gap. Germline assignment: CDR1 SGHTA and CDR2 FQGNSA. The CDR3 consists of 15 residues. Here the CDR3 DNA reads TGTGCCAGCAGCCTCACCGGGACAAACAATCAGCCCCAGCATTTT. This encodes CASSLTGTNNQPQHF.

This clonotype was counted between two and nine times. This chain connects TRBV28 to TRBJ2-5; D gene ambiguous. This CDR3 comprises 13 residues. Trimming left V 3 bases short and J 1 base short, with 6 bases between. The germline CDR1 and CDR2 sequences are MDHEN and SYDVKM. The chain's CDR3 is CASSFASQETQYF. The DNA for the CDR3 is TGTGCCAGCAGTTTTGCCAGCCAAGAGACCCAGTACTTC. Using reference TRBV28 and TRBJ2-5 for the parts outside the CDR3, the full variable domain is DVKVTQSSRYLVKRTGEKVFLECVQDMDHENMFWYRQDPGLGLRLIYFSYDVKMKEKGDIPEGYSVSREKKERFSLILESASTNQTSMYLCASSFASQETQYFGPGTRLLVL.

Many counts were recorded for this clonotype. The chain uses TRBV10-2 and TRBJ2-2, with 10 bases that match TRBD1. Germline V gives CDR1 WSHSY, CDR2 SAAADI. The junction had 5 bases not matched to a gene; V was cut back by 3 bases and J by 4 bases. The CDR3 is 16 amino acids. The CDR3 DNA reads as TGCGCCAGCAGTGACCCCGGGACAGGGGTCACCGGGGAGCTGTTTTTT. This codes for CASSDPGTGVTGELFF.

Ten or more counts support this clonotype. CDR3 region: CSVGRMNTEAFF. CDR3 sequence (DNA): TGCAGCGTTGGACGGATGAACACTGAAGCTTTCTTT. The chain is built from TRBV29-1 and TRBJ1-1; D gene unclear. V was cut by 4 bases and J by 0 bases, with 6 bases left in between. Germline V gene sequence: CDR1 SQVTM, CDR2 ANQGSEA. The CDR3 length is 12 residues.

CDR3 residues: CASSPGQGATEQYF. DNA for the CDR3: TGTGCCAGCAGCCCGGGACAGGGGGCGACCGAGCAGTACTTC. The chain uses TRBV5-6 and TRBJ2-7; 12 bases agree with TRBD1. Germline assignment: CDR1 SGHDT and CDR2 YYEEEE. This CDR3 has 14 residues. The trim removed 4 bases at V and 6 bases at J, leaving 5 bases unmatched. The full variable domain, completed using reference TRBV5-6 and TRBJ2-7, is DAGVTQSPTHLIKTRGQQVTLRCSPKSGHDTVSWYQQALGQGPQFIFQYYEEEERQRGNFPDRFSGHQFPNYSSELNVNALLLGDSALYLCASSPGQGATEQYFGPGTRLTVT.

This clonotype was observed a few times. The V call is TRBV5-1, the J call TRBJ2-7, with TRBD2 matching over 10 bases. This CDR3 comprises 15 residues. Per germline, CDR1 SGHRS and CDR2 YFSETQ. Losses at the gene ends were 4 bases for V and 0 bases for J; bases not matched to a gene: 4. The CDR3 nucleotides are TGCGCCAGCAGCGCCCAGCGGGGGGGCTCCTACGAGCAGTACTTC. This sequence encodes CASSAQRGGSYEQYF.

In this sample, this clonotype turned up many times. The rearrangement uses TRBV7-2 and TRBJ2-2; D may be TRBD2 (6 bases). The germline V gene encodes CDR1 SGHTA and CDR2 FQGNSA. The CDR3 covers 14 residues. Trimming removed 5 bases at V and 1 base at J, with 8 bases between. DNA for the CDR3: TGTGCCAGCAGCCTCGGGGGGAACACCGGGGAGCTGTTTTTT. Protein product: CASSLGGNTGELFF.

This clonotype was observed a handful of times. This chain links TRBV5-4 with TRBJ2-3; D is tentatively TRBD1 or TRBD2 (6 bases each). This CDR3 spans 15 amino acids. Deletions cut 0 bases from V and 3 bases from J, with 11 bases between. Germline CDR1 SGHNT, CDR2 YYREEE (reference sequence). CDR3 sequence reads: CASSLAQGRTDTQYF. The CDR3, as DNA: TGTGCCAGCAGCTTGGCCCAGGGGAGGACAGATACGCAGTATTTT.

Only a few counts were recorded for this clonotype. The chain carries TRBV27 and TRBJ1-6; D is undetermined. The CDR3 is 16 amino acids. V lost 3 bases and J lost 0, with 9 bases in between. Germline values: CDR1 MNHEY, CDR2 SMNVEV (reference sequence). CDR3 sequence: CASSLEGSSYNSPLHF. For the CDR3, the DNA is TGTGCCAGCAGTTTGGAGGGCAGCTCCTATAATTCACCCCTCCACTTT.